This entry is about one T cell receptor (beta chain). The antigen remains unidentified. The data belong to a study of T cell responses to AZD1222 COVID-19 vaccine. Some clones are missing from TCRdb's copy, which holds only in-frame ones; the method was immunoSEQ multiplex PCR. The sample contains 98,000 or so clones, about nine tenths of which appear only once. Germline CDR1 MNHEY, CDR2 SMNVEV (reference sequence). This CDR3 is built from 18 residues. With V trimmed by 7 bases and J by 0 bases, 13 bases remained unmatched. Study-wide findings and caveats: Unmutated regions of variants are reportedly targeted by nearly half of spike-specific TCRs.

This TCR was sampled from an adult who received the AZD1222 COVID-19 vaccine. V is TRBV27 and J is TRBJ1-4, with 8 nucleotides matching TRBD1. The specimen was peripheral blood, collected 28 days after the second AZD1222 dose. CDR3 region: CASTADRGLLATNEKLFF. The CDR3, as DNA: TGTGCCAGCACCGCCGACAGGGGACTCCTTGCAACTAATGAAAAACTGTTTTTT.